This is a list of T cell receptor beta chains from one sample in a study of identical twins. TCRdb used MiXCR to reprocess the 5' RACE reads, holding one entry per CDR3 protein. The table includes about 690,000 distinct CDR3 sequences, 6% to 6.5% detected once. The sample consisted of naive T cells sorted from blood. The receptors stem from a man aged 18 to 30 in good health. Both conserved end residues are part of each CDR3. D genes are given only for firm matches. Clone size is stated in some rows and not others, as once, few, many or a class when expanded.

V,D,J,size,CDR3,DNA
TRBV7-3,.,TRBJ2-1,few,CASSLSGNPLGEQFF,TGTGCCAGCAGCTTATCCGGGAACCCTTTGGGTGAGCAGTTCTTC
TRBV6-2/TRBV6-3,TRBD1,TRBJ1-1,many,CASRPGGGTEAFF,TGTGCCAGCAGACCAGGGGGAGGGACTGAAGCTTTCTTT
TRBV5-6,.,TRBJ2-1,many,CASSLGRLQGGAYNEQFF,TGTGCCAGCAGCTTGGGCAGGCTACAGGGAGGCGCCTACAATGAGCAGTTCTTC
TRBV20-1,.,TRBJ1-1,few,CSARPDTEAFF,TGCAGTGCTAGGCCTGACACTGAAGCTTTCTTT
TRBV20-1,.,TRBJ2-7,few,CSPKPQGGRSYEQYF,TGCAGTCCAAAGCCCCAAGGCGGCCGCTCCTACGAGCAGTACTTC
TRBV9,.,TRBJ2-3,many,CASSVTPGSTDTQYF,TGTGCCAGCAGCGTAACCCCGGGTAGCACAGATACGCAGTATTTT
TRBV10-3,.,TRBJ2-1,many,CAIGEVSYNEQFF,TGTGCCATCGGGGAAGTTTCCTACAATGAGCAGTTCTTC
TRBV14,TRBD2,TRBJ2-1,.,CASSPRGRANNEQFF,TGTGCCAGCAGCCCCCGCGGGAGGGCCAACAATGAGCAGTTCTTC
TRBV24-1,TRBD1,TRBJ2-1,many,CATSDHRGWDEQFF,TGTGCCACCAGTGATCACAGGGGATGGGATGAGCAGTTCTTC
TRBV12-3/TRBV12-4,TRBD1,TRBJ1-1,many,CASSSYRGNTEAFF,TGTGCCAGCAGTTCTTACAGGGGGAACACTGAAGCTTTCTTT
TRBV5-1,.,TRBJ2-3,.,CASSPGQPTSTDTQYF,TGCGCCAGCAGCCCAGGACAGCCAACTAGCACAGATACGCAGTATTTT
TRBV30,.,TRBJ2-2,once,CAWRGGVITGELFF,TGTGCCTGGCGTGGCGGGGTCATCACCGGGGAGCTGTTTTTT
TRBV10-3,.,TRBJ1-3,many,CAISELPGHYLGGNTIYF,TGTGCCATCAGTGAGCTACCGGGACACTACCTGGGAGGAAACACCATATATTTT
TRBV5-1,.,TRBJ2-1,many,CASSPWRRDEQFF,TGCGCCAGCAGCCCCTGGCGCCGGGATGAGCAGTTCTTC
TRBV15,.,TRBJ2-2,.,CATSRIGVTGELFF,TGTGCCACCAGCAGGATAGGGGTCACCGGGGAGCTGTTTTTT
TRBV10-3,TRBD1,TRBJ2-5,many,CAISGYRDRGQETQYF,TGTGCCATCAGTGGGTACCGGGACAGGGGACAAGAGACCCAGTACTTC
TRBV6-1,.,TRBJ2-3,many,CASSLKWDSLVELDTQYF,TGTGCCAGCAGCCTGAAATGGGACTCCCTAGTCGAGCTGGATACGCAGTATTTT
TRBV20-1,TRBD1,TRBJ1-2,few,CSARDPTITGEAGYTF,TGCAGTGCTAGAGATCCAACCATCACAGGGGAAGCCGGCTACACCTTC
TRBV28,.,TRBJ2-7,many,CASSETGLQSSYEQYF,TGTGCCAGCAGTGAAACCGGGCTTCAGAGCTCCTACGAGCAGTACTTC
TRBV28,.,TRBJ2-1,.,CASSLMVGRLGEQFF,TGTGCCAGCAGTTTGATGGTGGGACGCCTGGGGGAGCAGTTCTTC
TRBV5-1,.,TRBJ2-1,many,CASSPDSRSYNEQFF,TGCGCCAGCAGCCCGGACAGCCGCTCCTACAATGAGCAGTTCTTC
TRBV9,TRBD1,TRBJ2-2,.,CASSVAADRGTGELFF,TGTGCCAGCAGCGTAGCCGCGGACAGGGGCACCGGGGAGCTGTTTTTT
TRBV15,.,TRBJ2-5,.,CATSREGRSFETQYF,TGTGCCACCAGCAGAGAGGGCAGGTCTTTTGAGACCCAGTACTTC
TRBV24-1,.,TRBJ2-2,many,CATSLRGELFF,TGTGCCACCAGTCTAAGGGGGGAGCTGTTTTTT
TRBV10-2,.,TRBJ1-2,.,CASSAIPPTGLDYGYTF,TGCGCCAGCAGTGCGATCCCGCCGACAGGTCTTGACTATGGCTACACCTTC
TRBV6-1,TRBD1,TRBJ1-4,few,CASSLLPGTGVEKLFF,TGTGCCAGCAGCCTTCTCCCCGGGACAGGGGTGGAAAAACTGTTTTTT
TRBV5-1,TRBD1,TRBJ1-2,few,CASSLAVGQGANYGYTF,TGCGCCAGCAGCTTGGCCGTCGGACAGGGGGCTAACTATGGCTACACCTTC
TRBV18,.,TRBJ1-1,.,CASSPILMQGRGTEAFF,TGTGCCAGCTCACCGATTCTGATGCAGGGTAGAGGCACTGAAGCTTTCTTT
TRBV10-3,TRBD1,TRBJ1-1,few,CAIRETGTGGEEAFF,TGTGCCATCAGGGAAACCGGGACAGGGGGCGAGGAAGCTTTCTTT
TRBV7-9,.,TRBJ2-5,.,CASSFRGRGDGKGTQYF,TGTGCCAGCAGCTTCCGGGGGCGCGGCGACGGGAAGGGGACCCAGTACTTC
TRBV12-3/TRBV12-4,.,TRBJ1-3,few,CASSFFGNTIYF,TGTGCCAGCAGTTTTTTTGGAAACACCATATATTTT